The rows below give T cell receptor beta chains drawn from one sample of a study of patients and donors after allogeneic stem cell transplantation. One entry per CDR3 protein, called by TCRdb with MiXCR from the RT-PCR reads. The sample yields over 150,000 distinct CDR3 sequences, around 28% seen once. Material: blood, either unsorted or a sorted T cell fraction (not recorded which). The receptor source for this set is a human donor who was either an allogeneic HSCT recipient or a stem cell or donor lymphocyte infusion donor (not recorded which). It is not recorded whose cells these are; they may come from a transplant donor. Each CDR3 is given with its conserved first and last residue. The order of the fields is J gene, clone size, V gene, D gene, CDR3 protein, CDR3 DNA. The D gene is left open where the match is weak. The size of a clone is reported for some rows only, either as once, few or many, or as a class for expanded clones.

>TRBJ1-2|many|TRBV6-2/TRBV6-3|-
CASSGLWLYYGYTF
TGTGCCAGCAGCGGCCTATGGCTTTACTATGGCTACACCTTC
>TRBJ2-2|-|TRBV12-3/TRBV12-4|-
CASSLGWGSDTGELFF
TGTGCCAGCAGTTTAGGTTGGGGGTCCGACACCGGGGAGCTGTTTTTT
>TRBJ2-2|-|TRBV25-1|-
CASSASNTGELFF
TGTGCCAGCAGTGCCTCGAACACCGGGGAGCTGTTTTTT
>TRBJ2-7|-|TRBV28|TRBD2
CASRLLSGSPQGYEQYF
TGTGCCAGCAGACTGCTTAGCGGGAGCCCTCAGGGGTACGAGCAGTACTTC
>TRBJ1-1|few|TRBV7-3|-
CASSPRGGRRDGNTEAFF
TGTGCCAGCAGCCCACGGGGAGGGCGAAGAGATGGGAACACTGAAGCTTTCTTT
>TRBJ2-1|few|TRBV24-1|TRBD2
CATSGGGSYNEQFF
TGTGCCACCAGTGGGGGGGGCTCCTACAATGAGCAGTTCTTC
>TRBJ2-7|few|TRBV20-1|TRBD1
CSAPGTGRYEQYF
TGCAGTGCTCCCGGGACAGGCCGCTACGAGCAGTACTTC
>TRBJ2-5|-|TRBV7-2|-
CASSARPGAKETQYF
TGTGCCAGCAGCGCTAGACCGGGGGCGAAGGAGACCCAGTACTTC
>TRBJ1-5|few|TRBV20-1|TRBD1
CSGTTGGDQPQHF
TGCAGTGGCACTACAGGGGGCGATCAGCCCCAGCATTTT
>TRBJ2-2|-|TRBV7-9|-
CASIINWDAARTGELFF
TGTGCCAGCATCATAAATTGGGACGCCGCGAGAACCGGGGAGCTGTTTTTT
>TRBJ2-7|-|TRBV3-1|TRBD2
CASSQGAGTTDF
TGTGCCAGCAGCCAGGGTGCCGGGACTACTGACTTC
>TRBJ1-4|-|TRBV29-1|TRBD1
CSVGSTGTDATNEKLFF
TGCAGCGTGGGGTCCACCGGGACAGATGCAACTAATGAAAAACTGTTTTTT
>TRBJ2-3|once|TRBV6-6|-
CASSYPPGPSTDTQYF
TGTGCCAGCAGTTATCCTCCGGGGCCTAGCACAGATACGCAGTATTTT
>TRBJ1-1|few|TRBV3-1|-
CASSQDLEDRLNTEAFF
TGTGCCAGCAGCCAAGATTTAGAAGACAGACTGAACACTGAAGCTTTCTTT
>TRBJ2-1|-|TRBV7-6|TRBD2
CASSLVRLAGNEQFF
TGTGCCAGCAGCTTAGTTCGACTAGCGGGGAATGAGCAGTTCTTC
>TRBJ1-3|-|TRBV6-5|-
CASSLRYRAWNTIYF
TGTGCCAGCAGTCTTCGTTACAGGGCGTGGAACACCATATATTTT
>TRBJ1-1|-|TRBV7-2|-
CASSLGGVLTEAFF
TGTGCCAGCAGCTTAGGAGGGGTGCTCACTGAAGCTTTCTTT
>TRBJ1-5|many|TRBV6-2/TRBV6-3|TRBD1
CASSKGQGGQPQHF
TGTGCCAGCAGTAAAGGACAGGGCGGACAGCCCCAGCATTTT
>TRBJ2-7|-|TRBV25-1|-
CASSPRTGLYYEQYF
TGTGCCAGCAGTCCGCGTACCGGACTTTACTACGAGCAGTACTTC
>TRBJ2-5|-|TRBV24-1|TRBD2
CATSDGSSGRETQYF
TGTGCCACCAGTGATGGCTCTAGCGGGAGGGAGACCCAGTACTTC
>TRBJ2-1|-|TRBV20-1|TRBD2
CSARIAGASYEQFF
TGCAGTGCTAGAATAGCGGGAGCAAGCTATGAGCAGTTCTTC
>TRBJ1-2|many|TRBV7-6|-
CASSFGTDYGYTF
TGTGCCAGCAGCTTTGGGACGGACTATGGCTACACCTTC
>TRBJ2-7|few|TRBV7-9|TRBD1
CASSRGQSSYEQYF
TGTGCCAGCAGCAGGGGACAGAGCTCCTACGAGCAGTACTTC
>TRBJ1-6|-|TRBV11-2|TRBD1
CASSPDRGDSPLHF
TGTGCCAGCAGCCCAGACAGGGGTGATTCACCCCTCCACTTT
>TRBJ2-3|-|TRBV7-8|TRBD2
CASSSIAGPSTDTQYF
TGTGCCAGCAGTTCTATAGCGGGCCCTAGCACAGATACGCAGTATTTT
>TRBJ2-1|-|TRBV7-7|TRBD2
CASSLTSAHNEQFF
TGTGCTAGCAGCTTGACTAGCGCTCACAATGAGCAGTTCTTC
>TRBJ2-1|-|TRBV7-9|-
CASSLTLEEQFF
TGTGCCAGCAGCTTAACCCTAGAAGAGCAGTTCTTC
>TRBJ2-1|-|TRBV4-2|-
CASSQERLMEQFF
TGTGCCAGCAGCCAAGAGCGACTCATGGAGCAGTTCTTC
>TRBJ1-4|-|TRBV12-3/TRBV12-4|TRBD1
CASSPTVRQGVEKLFF
TGTGCCAGCAGCCCCACGGTCAGACAGGGTGTTGAAAAACTGTTTTTT
>TRBJ2-7|-|TRBV13|-
CASSFQGPSYEQYF
TGTGCCAGCAGCTTTCAGGGGCCCAGCTACGAGCAGTACTTC
>TRBJ2-1|-|TRBV4-2|-
CASSPVGPSSYNEQFF
TGTGCCAGCAGCCCTGTAGGTCCTAGCTCCTACAATGAGCAGTTCTTC
>TRBJ2-1|-|TRBV5-1|TRBD2
CASSPQLAGGPSGEQFF
TGCGCCAGCAGCCCTCAACTAGCGGGAGGGCCTTCTGGTGAGCAGTTCTTC
>TRBJ2-1|-|TRBV7-2|-
CASSPQKLTYNEQFF
TGTGCCAGCAGCCCCCAGAAACTGACGTACAATGAGCAGTTCTTC
>TRBJ2-5|-|TRBV24-1|TRBD2
CATSEQSGTSGRETQYF
TGTGCCACCAGTGAACAGTCCGGGACTAGCGGGAGAGAGACCCAGTACTTC
>TRBJ2-1|few|TRBV6-2/TRBV6-3|TRBD1
CASSYSGTGGNEQFF
TGTGCCAGCAGTTACTCCGGGACAGGGGGGAATGAGCAGTTCTTC
>TRBJ1-1|-|TRBV7-2|-
CASSILNTEAFF
TGTGCCAGCAGCATATTGAACACTGAAGCTTTCTTT
>TRBJ2-7|few|TRBV5-6|TRBD2
CASSEKGAGGVSDEQYF
TGTGCCAGCAGCGAGAAGGGCGCGGGAGGGGTGTCTGACGAGCAGTACTTC
>TRBJ2-1|-|TRBV20-1|-
CSARDSSWSYNEQFF
TGCAGTGCTAGAGATAGTAGCTGGTCCTACAATGAGCAGTTCTTC
>TRBJ2-7|few|TRBV28|-
CASTSSYEQYF
TGTGCCAGCACTTCATCCTACGAGCAGTACTTC
>TRBJ2-6|few|TRBV6-2/TRBV6-3|-
CASSPGLFSGANVLTF
TGTGCCAGCAGCCCTGGACTCTTCTCTGGGGCCAACGTCCTGACTTTC
>TRBJ1-5|few|TRBV11-2|-
CASSSSSQPQHF
TGTGCCAGCAGCTCTTCGTCCCAGCCCCAGCATTTT
>TRBJ2-7|-|TRBV20-1|-
CSARSPGVYEQYF
TGCAGTGCTAGATCCCCGGGAGTCTACGAGCAGTACTTC
>TRBJ2-1|-|TRBV24-1|-
CATSGRSSYNEQFF
TGTGCCACCAGTGGTCGGAGCTCCTACAATGAGCAGTTCTTC
>TRBJ2-1|-|TRBV4-2|TRBD2
CASSQDSSGTYNEQFF
TGTGCCAGCAGCCAAGATAGTAGCGGGACCTACAATGAGCAGTTCTTC
>TRBJ1-1|many|TRBV6-2/TRBV6-3|-
CASSLHGTEAFF
TGTGCCAGCAGCTTACATGGGACTGAAGCTTTCTTT
>TRBJ2-3|few|TRBV29-1|TRBD2
CSVAGTRDATDTQYF
TGCAGCGTTGCCGGGACTAGAGATGCCACAGATACGCAGTATTTT
>TRBJ2-7|-|TRBV19|-
CASSKEVNGGRHF
TGTGCCAGTAGTAAGGAGGTCAATGGTGGAAGGCACTTC
>TRBJ2-7|-|TRBV29-1|-
CSVKGDGWNEQYF
TGCAGCGTTAAGGGGGATGGGTGGAACGAGCAGTACTTC
>TRBJ1-5|many|TRBV4-2|-
CASSPRGGQPQHF
TGTGCCAGCAGCCCAAGGGGGGGTCAGCCCCAGCATTTT
>TRBJ2-3|-|TRBV14|-
CDSSRMAGYLADTQYF
TGTGACAGCAGCCGAATGGCAGGGTATCTCGCAGATACGCAGTATTTT
>TRBJ2-2|-|TRBV15|-
CATSRDRLVGELFF
TGTGCCACCAGCAGAGATCGCCTGGTCGGGGAGCTGTTTTTT
>TRBJ1-2|few|TRBV7-2|-
CASSLYQGAWDYGYTF
TGTGCCAGCAGCTTATACCAGGGTGCTTGGGACTATGGCTACACCTTC
>TRBJ1-3|once|TRBV18|-
CASSPAGGVGNTIYF
TGTGCCAGCTCACCGGCGGGGGGTGTTGGAAACACCATATATTTT
>TRBJ1-5|many|TRBV6-5|-
CASSYGAPGNQPQHF
TGTGCCAGCAGTTACGGTGCCCCCGGCAATCAGCCCCAGCATTTT
>TRBJ1-6|many|TRBV6-5|-
CASSTSYSPLHF
TGTGCCAGCAGTACATCCTATTCACCCCTCCACTTT
>TRBJ1-1|many|TRBV11-2|-
CASSLESTVETEAFF
TGTGCCAGCAGCTTAGAGTCAACAGTTGAAACTGAAGCTTTCTTT
>TRBJ2-3|-|TRBV10-3|TRBD2
CAISELAGPPTDTQYF
TGTGCCATCAGTGAGCTAGCGGGACCCCCGACAGATACGCAGTATTTT
>TRBJ2-2|few|TRBV29-1|-
CSVSGLGELFF
TGCAGCGTTTCCGGCCTCGGGGAGCTGTTTTTT